This record covers a single TCR beta chain. These data come from a study of blood T cell repertoires in COVID-19. Across the study: From the United States, Italy and Spain came samples of acute and convalescent COVID-19.

TCRdb's table, derived via immunoSEQ multiplex PCR, lists solely in-frame clones and lacks some. The sample holds about 16,000 clones, 85% to 90% seen once. The V and J ends lost 0 bases and 3 bases, in that order; junction bases with no gene match: 0. Germline values: CDR1 MRHNA, CDR2 SNTAGT. The CDR3 runs 15 residues. The genes are TRBV6-4 and TRBJ2-1; TRBD2 aligns across 9 bases. The TCR was taken from a man aged 55 to 70 with acute or convalescent COVID-19. Sample: peripheral blood. As DNA, the CDR3 is TGTGCCAGCAGTGACTCTAGCGGGAGCTACAATGAGCAGTTCTTC. This translates into CASSDSSGSYNEQFF.